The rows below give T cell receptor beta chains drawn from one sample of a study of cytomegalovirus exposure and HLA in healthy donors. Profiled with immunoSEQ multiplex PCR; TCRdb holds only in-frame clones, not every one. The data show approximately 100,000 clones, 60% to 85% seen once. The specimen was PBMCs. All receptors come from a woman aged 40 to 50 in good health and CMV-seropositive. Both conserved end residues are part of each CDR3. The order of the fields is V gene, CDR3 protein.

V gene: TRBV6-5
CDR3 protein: CASREGQTYTF

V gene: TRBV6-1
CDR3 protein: CASSDLAGGYNEQFF

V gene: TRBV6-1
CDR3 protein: CASSEAPSGGAYEQFF

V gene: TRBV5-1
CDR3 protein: CASWGQGNMNTEAFF

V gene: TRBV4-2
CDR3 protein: CASSQERVGYEQYF

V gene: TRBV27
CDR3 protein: CASSPGTGNSPLHF

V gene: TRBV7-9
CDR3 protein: CASSFDRGTGSSPLHF

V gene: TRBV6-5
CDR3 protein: CASSPTGFAGELFF

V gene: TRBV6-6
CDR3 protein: CASSTGQYNEQFF

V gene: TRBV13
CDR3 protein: CASSLAGRDTQYF

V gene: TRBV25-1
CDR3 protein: CASSVTGGGTEAFF

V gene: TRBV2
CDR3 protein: CASKLEDTQYF

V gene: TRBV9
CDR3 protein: CASSATTGSEAFF

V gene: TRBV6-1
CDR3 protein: CASSEGDRGYVEAFF

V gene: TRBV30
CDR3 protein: CAWIQRQGWTEAFF

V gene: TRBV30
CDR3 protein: CAWSTGTGGVGANVLTF

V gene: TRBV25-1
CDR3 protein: CASSAPRGGETQYF

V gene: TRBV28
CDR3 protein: CASSLTGVRYEQYF

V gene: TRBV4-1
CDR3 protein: CASRSDGDTQYF

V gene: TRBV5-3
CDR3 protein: CARSLEGARGYGYTF

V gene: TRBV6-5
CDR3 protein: CASSNRGGNQPQHF

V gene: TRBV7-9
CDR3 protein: CASSPGPNFVVYEQFF

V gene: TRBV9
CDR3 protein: CASSVALGTVSSYEQYF

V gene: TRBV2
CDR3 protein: CASSGGRRSNQPQHF